Each of the 28 T cell receptor beta chains below was sequenced from the same sample in a study of cytomegalovirus exposure and HLA in healthy donors. PCR was performed using 60 Vbeta and 13 Jbeta primers. Generated by immunoSEQ multiplex PCR, the TCRdb table keeps only in-frame clones and is missing some. The table lists 150,000 to 200,000 clones, 80% to 85% of them singletons. Material: PBMCs. These receptors were taken from a man between 18 and 29 years old in good health and CMV-seronegative.

V gene TRBV9 combines with J gene TRBJ2-5, with D maybe TRBD2 (6 bases). This CDR3 region has 15 residues. Germline values: CDR1 SGDLS, CDR2 YYNGEE. The germline V and J ends were trimmed by 2 bases and 3 bases, with 14 bases remaining between them. The CDR3 region has the DNA TGTGCCAGCAGCGTTTCAACGGGGGAGGAAGAGACCCAGTACTTC. Its translation: CASSVSTGEEETQYF.

This clone was observed a handful of times. This sequence joins TRBV27 and TRBJ2-7; 12 nucleotides line up with TRBD1. V was clipped by 5 bases and J by 2 bases; unmatched bases: 4. The CDR3 covers 15 residues. CDR1 and CDR2 from the germline V gene are MNHEY and SMNVEV (reference sequence). DNA for the CDR3: TGTGCCAGCAGTGGCGGGACAGGGGGCACCTACGAGCAGTACTTC. Translation gives CASSGGTGGTYEQYF.

V is TRBV14 and J is TRBJ2-5; a possible D gene is TRBD2 (5 bases). The CDR3 has 13 amino acids. Germline CDR1 is SGHDN and CDR2 is FVKESK. Trimming stripped 10 bases from V and 3 bases from J, with 15 bases between. In nucleotides, the CDR3 is TGTGCCACAAGGGCATCCGGGAAAGAGACCCAGTACTTC. This translates into CATRASGKETQYF.

This clone came up a few times. The V call is TRBV21-1, the J call TRBJ2-3; the table's D call TRBD2 went unverified against the DNA. TRBV21-1 is reported as a pseudogene. This CDR3 region has 15 residues. The CDR3 loop is CASSMVRGFTDTQYF. The CDR3 bases are TGTGCCAGCAGCATGGTTCGGGGGTTCACAGATACGCAGTATTTT.

The chain links TRBV7-9 to TRBJ2-3, with 9 bases identical to TRBD2. Germline CDR1 reads SEHNR; CDR2 reads FQNEAQ (reference sequence). The length of the CDR3 is 16 residues. With 1 base clipped from V and 2 bases from J, the junction kept 4 bases outside the gene matches. The CDR3 is CASSLGLADPTDTQYF. In DNA, the CDR3 is TGTGCCAGCAGCTTAGGACTAGCGGATCCCACAGATACGCAGTATTTT. Full variable domain (rest looked up from reference TRBV7-9 and TRBJ2-3): DTGVSQNPRHKITKRGQNVTFRCDPISEHNRLYWYRQTLGQGPEFLTYFQNEAQLEKSRLLSDRFSAERPKGSFSTLEIQRTEQGDSAMYLCASSLGLADPTDTQYFGPGTRLTVL.

This chain links TRBV25-1 with TRBJ1-2; D might be TRBD1 (6 bases). V lost 2 bases and J lost 7, with 11 bases in between. Germline-derived CDR1 and CDR2 are MGHDK and SYGVNS. CDR3 length equals 13 residues. The CDR3 sequence: CASSEAGVGGYTF. The CDR3 region has the DNA TGTGCCAGCAGTGAAGCAGGGGTCGGTGGCTACACCTTC.

The chain links TRBV29-1 to TRBJ1-1, with D unresolved. The V and J ends lost 4 bases and 0 bases respectively, with 9 bases between them. CDR3 length: 13 amino acids. CDR1 is SQVTM, CDR2 ANQGSEA, per germline. CDR3 sequence reads: CSVVGTLNTEAFF. The CDR3 DNA sequence: TGCAGCGTTGTGGGCACCCTGAACACTGAAGCTTTCTTT.

The J gene is TRBJ2-5, the V gene TRBV7-8; 9 bases match TRBD1. The V gene's germline CDR1 is SGHVS and CDR2 FQNEAQ. The trim removed 0 bases at V and 5 bases at J, leaving 4 bases unmatched. The CDR3 loop spans 15 amino acids. The CDR3 protein is CASSLATGGLETQYF. CDR3 DNA: TGTGCCAGCAGCTTAGCGACAGGGGGTTTGGAGACCCAGTACTTC.

The chain employs TRBV7-8 and TRBJ2-5, with D perhaps TRBD2 (6 bases). Per the germline V gene, CDR1 is SGHVS and CDR2 is FQNEAQ. The CDR3 totals 16 residues. V lost 4 bases and J 2 bases, leaving 17 bases between the germline ends. As DNA, the CDR3 is TGTGCCAGCAGCTCCCCTCGGCGGGACCCACAAGAGACCCAGTACTTC. It translates to CASSSPRRDPQETQYF.

This clone was detected only a few times. The chain employs TRBV28 and TRBJ1-1; the D gene is possibly TRBD1 (6 bases). The V and J ends lost 3 bases and 0 bases respectively, with 11 bases between them. This CDR3 is 15 amino acids long. Germline V lookup: CDR1 MDHEN, CDR2 SYDVKM. CDR3 DNA: TGTGCCAGCAGTTTTCGGACAGTTATGAACACTGAAGCTTTCTTT. Amino acid sequence: CASSFRTVMNTEAFF.

The V gene is TRBV25-1, the J gene TRBJ2-7; TRBD1 aligns across 9 bases. Losses at the gene ends were 6 bases for V and 2 bases for J; bases not matched to a gene: 5. In germline, CDR1 is MGHDK, CDR2 SYGVNS. CDR3 length equals 14 residues. The CDR3 DNA reads as TGTGCCAGCAGCCGGGACAGGGTCCCCTACGAGCAGTACTTC. This gives the protein CASSRDRVPYEQYF.

The gene calls are TRBV9 and TRBJ2-3; 9 bases fit TRBD1. Trimming at V came to 0 bases and at J to 7 bases, leaving 6 bases not matched to a gene. CDR3 length: 15 amino acids. Germline V gives CDR1 SGDLS, CDR2 YYNGEE. This CDR3 reads CASSVAGQGSNTQYF. In DNA, the CDR3 is TGTGCCAGCAGCGTAGCTGGACAGGGGAGCAATACGCAGTATTTT.

This chain joins TRBV6-5 and TRBJ2-3; 7 nucleotides agree with TRBD1. This CDR3 has 14 amino acids. The trim removed 2 bases at V and 3 bases at J, leaving 2 bases unmatched. The V gene's germline CDR1 is MNHEY and CDR2 SVGAGI. The CDR3 region is CASSYADRTDTQYF. As DNA, the CDR3 is TGTGCCAGCAGTTACGCGGACAGGACAGATACGCAGTATTTT.

The chain combines TRBV10-3 with TRBJ2-1; 7 bases map to TRBD1. The CDR3 extends over 14 amino acids. Losses at the gene ends were 7 bases for V and 7 bases for J; bases not matched to a gene: 10. Germline-derived CDR1 and CDR2 are ENHRY and SYGVKD. The DNA for the CDR3 is TGTGCCATCAAGAGGACAGGTCGTGGGAATGAGCAGTTCTTC. It codes for CAIKRTGRGNEQFF.

This clone appeared a single time. This chain joins TRBV28 and TRBJ2-5, with 9 bases that match TRBD1. CDR1 is MDHEN and CDR2 is SYDVKM in the germline V gene. The CDR3 runs 15 residues. The V gene end was trimmed by 6 bases and the J gene end by 2 bases; junction bases not matched to a gene: 7. The CDR3 DNA reads TGTGCCAGCAGGACCCGGGACAGGGATCAAGAGACCCAGTACTTC. Protein: CASRTRDRDQETQYF.

In this sample, this clone turned up once. The chain joins TRBV18 to TRBJ1-1; TRBD1 is a possible D gene (6 bases). Per germline, CDR1 KGHSH and CDR2 LQKENI. The CDR3 is 14 amino acids. V shed 0 bases and J shed 4 bases, with 9 bases lying between them. The DNA of the CDR3 is TGTGCCAGCTCACCACCCCAGGGGATCACTGAAGCTTTCTTT. It yields the protein CASSPPQGITEAFF.

This clone was picked up a small number of times. V gene TRBV7-3 combines with J gene TRBJ2-3; 11 bases map to TRBD2. Losses at the gene ends were 6 bases for V and 1 base for J; bases not matched to a gene: 9. Germline lookup yields CDR1 SGHTA and CDR2 FQGTGA. This CDR3 has 17 amino acids. The CDR3, as DNA: TGTGCCAGCAGAACTCCGGGACTAGCGGATTGCACAGATACGCAGTATTTT. Its translation: CASRTPGLADCTDTQYF.

The J gene is TRBJ1-1, the V gene TRBV5-4; tentatively, D is TRBD1 (5 bases). Trimming removed 4 bases at V and 1 base at J, with 8 bases between. The CDR3 totals 13 residues. Germline assignment: CDR1 SGHNT and CDR2 YYREEE (reference sequence). CDR3 sequence reads: CASSTGANTEAFF. The CDR3 nucleotides read TGTGCCAGCAGCACAGGTGCGAACACTGAAGCTTTCTTT.

The chain recombines TRBV2 with TRBJ2-5; D unclear. The V and J ends lost 2 bases and 4 bases respectively, with 11 bases between them. This CDR3 is built from 14 residues. Germline loops: CDR1 SNHLY, CDR2 FYNNEI. For the CDR3, the DNA is TGTGCCAGCAGTGAATCCCTCCTCCGAGAGACCCAGTACTTC. Its translation is CASSESLLRETQYF.

The gene calls are TRBV6-5 and TRBJ2-7; possibly TRBD1 for D (6 bases). V was clipped by 5 bases and J by 0 bases, with 14 bases between them. CDR3 length equals 15 residues. CDR1 and CDR2 from the germline V gene are MNHEY and SVGAGI. The CDR3 sequence: CASSITGSRSYEQYF. The CDR3 DNA follows: TGTGCCAGCAGTATAACAGGGTCTCGCTCCTACGAGCAGTACTTC.

The V call is TRBV9, the J call TRBJ2-3, with 7 bases aligning to TRBD2. The junction had 7 bases not matched to a gene; V was cut back by 3 bases and J by 6 bases. From germline, CDR1 is SGDLS and CDR2 YYNGEE. The CDR3 is made up of 14 amino acids. The CDR3 is CASSASGVGDTQYF. CDR3 nucleotides: TGTGCCAGCAGCGCGAGCGGGGTAGGGGATACGCAGTATTTT. Full variable domain (rest looked up from reference TRBV9 and TRBJ2-3): DSGVTQTPKHLITATGQRVTLRCSPRSGDLSVYWYQQSLDQGLQFLIQYYNGEERAKGNILERFSAQQFPDLHSELNLSSLELGDSALYFCASSASGVGDTQYFGPGTRLTVL.

The V gene is TRBV5-6, the J gene TRBJ1-2; the D gene is possibly TRBD1 (6 bases). V was trimmed by 0 bases and J by 3 bases, leaving 9 bases between them. CDR1 and CDR2 from the germline V gene are SGHDT and YYEEEE. The CDR3 is made up of 14 amino acids. The CDR3 bases are TGTGCCAGCAGCTTGGGGACAGCTGACTATGGCTACACCTTC. This translates into CASSLGTADYGYTF.

The chain employs TRBV9 and TRBJ2-3; 8 nucleotides align to TRBD2. Germline-derived CDR1 and CDR2 are SGDLS and YYNGEE. V was clipped by 3 bases and J by 4 bases; unmatched bases: 10. CDR3 length: 16 residues. CDR3 nucleotide sequence: TGTGCCAGCAGCGCACGCCCGGGACTAGTTGCAGATACGCAGTATTTT. It is translated as CASSARPGLVADTQYF.

The genes are TRBV5-6 and TRBJ2-5, with D perhaps matching TRBD2 (7 bases). V was cut by 0 bases and J by 4 bases, with 10 bases left in between. The CDR3 consists of 14 residues. Germline V gene sequence: CDR1 SGHDT, CDR2 YYEEEE. The CDR3 DNA is TGTGCCAGCAGCTTGGCGGGGGGCCCAGAGACCCAGTACTTC. This gives the protein CASSLAGGPETQYF. Combining the CDR3 with reference TRBV5-6 and TRBJ2-5 gives the whole variable domain DAGVTQSPTHLIKTRGQQVTLRCSPKSGHDTVSWYQQALGQGPQFIFQYYEEEERQRGNFPDRFSGHQFPNYSSELNVNALLLGDSALYLCASSLAGGPETQYFGPGTRLLVL.

As regards this clone: Other DNA sequences within the sample encode an identical CDR3. This sequence joins TRBV19 and TRBJ2-1; D possibly corresponds to TRBD2 (6 bases). Trimming took 1 base from V and 0 from J, leaving 34 bases between them. This CDR3 is 24 amino acids long. Germline CDR1 reads LNHDA; CDR2 reads SQIVND (reference sequence). DNA of the CDR3: TGTGCCAGTAGTATAGGAAAGATCCGACAGCGGATTGGAGGGGTAGAGGGCTCCTACAATGAGCAGTTCTTC. This translates into CASSIGKIRQRIGGVEGSYNEQFF.

The chain is built from TRBV11-2 and TRBJ1-5; perhaps TRBD1 as D (6 bases). This CDR3 contains 16 residues. Trimming cost V 7 bases and J 3 bases, with 19 bases left between them. Germline V CDR1 and CDR2: SGHAT, FQNNGV. Here the CDR3 DNA reads TGTGCCAGCACCACAGTGTCGGGACATCTCAATCAGCCCCAGCATTTT. Protein sequence: CASTTVSGHLNQPQHF.

For the CDR3, the DNA is TGTGCCAGCAGCCGCCATTTTGCGGAGGCGGAGACCCAGTACTTC. The encoded protein is CASSRHFAEAETQYF. The rearrangement links TRBV7-9 to TRBJ2-5, with D possibly matching TRBD2 (5 bases). Trimming cost V 5 bases and J 5 bases, with 18 bases left between them. The CDR3 contains 15 residues. Germline CDR1 reads SEHNR; CDR2 reads FQNEAQ (reference sequence).

DNA of the CDR3: TGTGCCACCAGCGCTGGACAGGGGAGTACGGAGACCCAGTACTTC. Protein: CATSAGQGSTETQYF. This chain joins TRBV15 and TRBJ2-5, with 9 bases lining up with TRBD1. After removal of 5 bases from V and 5 bases from J, the junction contained 9 bases not matched to a gene. Germline CDR1 is LNHNV and CDR2 is YYDKDF (reference sequence). The CDR3 contains 15 residues.